The subject of this entry is one T cell receptor beta chain. What it binds is not known. This sample was taken from a study of regulatory T cells in long-lasting Graves disease. Study context: Newly diagnosed Graves' patients took antithyroid drugs under 3 months. Findings and limits, study-wide: Newly diagnosed patients had higher TCR diversity than persistent Graves' patients did. New patients shared 950 to 1,000 public clonotypes, fewer than the approximately 2,500 shared by persistent patients.

To make TCR beta libraries, researchers used iRepertoire HTBI primers and Arm-PCR of CDR3 regions. TCRdb processed the multiplex PCR reads anew with MiXCR; each CDR3 protein has one entry. Altogether 240,000 or so distinct CDR3 sequences are present, 20% to 25% being singletons, with the ten largest covering approximately 15%. Time point defined: newly diagnosed GD, antithyroid drugs for less than 3 months. Making the TCR library involved RNA that had been extracted from PBMCs. The CDR3 has 12 amino acids. V dropped 4 bases and J dropped 9 bases, with 10 bases sitting between them. The gene calls are TRBV12-3 or TRBV12-4 and TRBJ2-1; the D gene is possibly TRBD1 (5 bases). Sequenced here: peripheral blood mononuclear cells (PBMCs), sampled at new diagnosis, from a patient treated with antithyroid drugs. This TCR was recovered from a female donor with Graves disease. The CDR3 region has the DNA TGTGCCAGCAGTTCCAGGGTAAGTGAGCAGTTCTTC. Translating gives CASSSRVSEQFF.